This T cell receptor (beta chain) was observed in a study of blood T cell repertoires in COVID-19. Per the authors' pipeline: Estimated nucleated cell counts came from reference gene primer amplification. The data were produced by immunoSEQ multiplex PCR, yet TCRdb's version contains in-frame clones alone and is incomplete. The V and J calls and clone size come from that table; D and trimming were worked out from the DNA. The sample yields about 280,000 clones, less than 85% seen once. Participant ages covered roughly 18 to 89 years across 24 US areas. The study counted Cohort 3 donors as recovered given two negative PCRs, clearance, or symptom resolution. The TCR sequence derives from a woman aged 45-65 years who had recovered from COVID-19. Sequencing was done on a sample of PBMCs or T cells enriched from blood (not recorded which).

CDR3 nucleotide sequence: TGCAGTGCTACCCGAGGGGAAGCTTTCTTT. Translation gives CSATRGEAFF. J is TRBJ1-1 and V is TRBV20-1, with D uncertain. The V gene lost 4 bases and the J gene lost 8 bases, with 8 bases spanning the gap. CDR1 and CDR2 from the germline V gene are DFQATT and SNEGSKA (reference sequence). The CDR3 sequence is 10 residues long.